A selection of T cell receptor beta chains follows, all from one sample in a study of Graves' ophthalmopathy and Graves' hyperthyroidism. TCRdb passed the multiplex PCR reads through MiXCR, listing each CDR3 protein once. This sample has 350,000 to 450,000 distinct CDR3 sequences, with around 21% found just once. Sample: peripheral blood. These receptors came from a woman aged 18-30 years with stable Graves' hyperthyroidism. Both conserved end residues are part of each CDR3. The order of the fields is clone size, V gene, D gene, J gene, CDR3 DNA, CDR3 protein. The D gene is left open where the match is weak. Size values are once, few and many counts, or a class for expanded clones, and some rows have none.

>many|TRBV14|NA|TRBJ2-7
TGTGCCAGCAGCCAAGAGGTGGGAGCCACCTACGAGCAGTACTTC
CASSQEVGATYEQYF
>many|TRBV19|NA|TRBJ1-2
TGTGCCAGTAGTATCCTCCGGGCAGGGGCCTATGGCTACACCTTC
CASSILRAGAYGYTF
>NA|TRBV7-6|NA|TRBJ1-2
TGTGCCAGCAGCTTCCGGGACAAGGACCTTATGGGCTATGGCTACACCTTC
CASSFRDKDLMGYGYTF
>many|TRBV20-1|NA|TRBJ2-4
TGCAGTGCCTGGGACGTCCTGCACCAAGCCAAAAACATTCAGTACTTC
CSAWDVLHQAKNIQYF
>many|TRBV6-2/TRBV6-3|NA|TRBJ1-1
TGTGCCAGCAGTTACGCGGGAGAACGCATGAACACTGAAGCTTTCTTT
CASSYAGERMNTEAFF
>NA|TRBV28|NA|TRBJ1-1
TGTGCCTCGGGCCCTCGAAGGACTGAAGCTTTCTTT
CASGPRRTEAFF
>many|TRBV30|NA|TRBJ2-2
TGTGCCTGGAGTGACGGCGGGAAGGACACCGGGGAGCTGTTTTTT
CAWSDGGKDTGELFF
>few|TRBV27|NA|TRBJ1-2
TGTGCCAGCAGTTCCGAGGGAACGGATGGCTACACCTTC
CASSSEGTDGYTF
>few|TRBV12-5|NA|TRBJ2-3
TGTGCTAGTGGTTTGGGGGTGGGGGCGGCAGATACGCAGTATTTT
CASGLGVGAADTQYF
>NA|TRBV28|TRBD1|TRBJ1-5
TGTGCCAGCATTAATAACAGGGGGCTTCAGCCCCAGCATTTT
CASINNRGLQPQHF
>many|TRBV11-2|TRBD2|TRBJ2-6
TGTGCCAGCAGCTTAGTACTGGCGGGAGGACTCTCTGGGGCCAACGTCCTGACTTTC
CASSLVLAGGLSGANVLTF